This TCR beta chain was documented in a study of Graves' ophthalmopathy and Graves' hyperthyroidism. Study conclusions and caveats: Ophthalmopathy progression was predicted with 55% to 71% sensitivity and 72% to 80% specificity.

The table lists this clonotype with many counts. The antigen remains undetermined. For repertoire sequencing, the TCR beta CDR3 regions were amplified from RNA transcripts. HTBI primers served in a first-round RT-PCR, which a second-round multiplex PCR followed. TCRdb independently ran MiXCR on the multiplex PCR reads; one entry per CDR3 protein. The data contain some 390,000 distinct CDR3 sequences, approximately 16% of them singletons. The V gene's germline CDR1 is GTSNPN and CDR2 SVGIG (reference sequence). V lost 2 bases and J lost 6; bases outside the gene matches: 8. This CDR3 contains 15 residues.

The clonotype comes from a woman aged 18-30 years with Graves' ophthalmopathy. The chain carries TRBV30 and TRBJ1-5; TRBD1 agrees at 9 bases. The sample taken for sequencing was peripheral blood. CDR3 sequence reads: CAWSPSGTGFQPQHF. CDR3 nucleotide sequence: TGTGCCTGGAGTCCCTCCGGGACAGGGTTTCAGCCCCAGCATTTT.